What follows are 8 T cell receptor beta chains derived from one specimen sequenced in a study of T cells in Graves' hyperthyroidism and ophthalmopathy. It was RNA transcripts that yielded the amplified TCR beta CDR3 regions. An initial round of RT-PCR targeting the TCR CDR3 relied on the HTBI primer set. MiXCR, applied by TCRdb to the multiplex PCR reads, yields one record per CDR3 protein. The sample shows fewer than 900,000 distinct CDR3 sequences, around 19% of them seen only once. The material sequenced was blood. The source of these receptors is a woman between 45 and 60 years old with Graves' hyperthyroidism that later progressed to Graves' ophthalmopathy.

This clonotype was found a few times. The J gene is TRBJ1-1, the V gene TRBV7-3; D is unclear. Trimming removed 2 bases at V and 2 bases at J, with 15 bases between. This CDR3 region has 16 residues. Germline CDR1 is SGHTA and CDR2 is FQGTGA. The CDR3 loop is CASSLGIHTPNTEAFF. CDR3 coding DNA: TGTGCCAGCAGCTTAGGGATTCACACCCCCAACACTGAAGCTTTCTTT. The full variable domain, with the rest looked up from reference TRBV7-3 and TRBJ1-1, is GAGVSQTPSNKVTEKGKYVELRCDPISGHTALYWYRQSLGQGPEFLIYFQGTGAADDSGLPNDRFFAVRPEGSVSTLKIQRTERGDSAVYLCASSLGIHTPNTEAFFGQGTRLTVV.

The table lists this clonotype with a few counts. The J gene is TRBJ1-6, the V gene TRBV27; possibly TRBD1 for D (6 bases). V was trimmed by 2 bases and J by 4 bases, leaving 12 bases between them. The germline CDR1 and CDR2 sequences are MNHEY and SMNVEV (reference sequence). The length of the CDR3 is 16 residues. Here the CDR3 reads CASSLRQGGYNSPLHF. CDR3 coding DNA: TGTGCCAGCAGTTTAAGACAAGGGGGGTATAATTCACCCCTCCACTTT.

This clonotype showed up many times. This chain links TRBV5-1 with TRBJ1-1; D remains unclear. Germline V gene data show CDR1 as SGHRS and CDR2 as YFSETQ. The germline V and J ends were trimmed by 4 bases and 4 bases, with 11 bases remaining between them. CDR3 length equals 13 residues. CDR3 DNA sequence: TGCGCCAGCAGCCCGAGAAGACGCACTGAAGCTTTCTTT. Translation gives CASSPRRRTEAFF.

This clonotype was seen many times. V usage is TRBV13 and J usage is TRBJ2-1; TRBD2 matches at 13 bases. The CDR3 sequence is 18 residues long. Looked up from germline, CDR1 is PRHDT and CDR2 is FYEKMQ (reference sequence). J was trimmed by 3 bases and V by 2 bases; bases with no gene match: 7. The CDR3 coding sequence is TGTGCCAGCAGCTTACGCACTAGCGGGGGGGCCGACTACAATGAGCAGTTCTTC. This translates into CASSLRTSGGADYNEQFF.

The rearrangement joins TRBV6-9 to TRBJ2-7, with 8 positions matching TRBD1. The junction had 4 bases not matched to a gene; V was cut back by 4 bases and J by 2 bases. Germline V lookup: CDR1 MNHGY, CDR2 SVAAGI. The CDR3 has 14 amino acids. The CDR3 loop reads CASSSETGAYEQYF. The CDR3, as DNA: TGTGCCAGCAGTTCGGAGACAGGGGCCTACGAGCAGTACTTC.

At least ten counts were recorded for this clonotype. CDR3 DNA: TGCAGTGCTTGGGACAGAACCCCTAGCTCCTACGAGCAGTACTTC. Protein: CSAWDRTPSSYEQYF. The V call is TRBV20-1, the J call TRBJ2-7, with TRBD1 identical over 7 bases. In germline, CDR1 is DFQATT, CDR2 SNEGSKA (reference sequence). The V segment lost 5 bases and the J segment 0 bases; nucleotides outside the gene matches: 10. The CDR3 is 15 amino acids.

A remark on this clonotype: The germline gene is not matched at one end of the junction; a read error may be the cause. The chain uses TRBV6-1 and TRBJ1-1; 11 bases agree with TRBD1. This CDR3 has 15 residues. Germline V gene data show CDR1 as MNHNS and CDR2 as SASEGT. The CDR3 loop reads CASRDRGLGHTKALF. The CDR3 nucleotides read TGTGCCAGCAGGGACAGGGGGCTAGGGCACACTAAAGCTCTCTTT.

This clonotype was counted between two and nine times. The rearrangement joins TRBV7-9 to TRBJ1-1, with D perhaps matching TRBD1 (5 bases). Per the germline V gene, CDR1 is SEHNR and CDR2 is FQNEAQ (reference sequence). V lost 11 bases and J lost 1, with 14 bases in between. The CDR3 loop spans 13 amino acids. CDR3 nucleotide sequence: TGTGCCGGTTCGGGGGAGTCGAACACTGAAGCTTTCTTT. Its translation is CAGSGESNTEAFF.